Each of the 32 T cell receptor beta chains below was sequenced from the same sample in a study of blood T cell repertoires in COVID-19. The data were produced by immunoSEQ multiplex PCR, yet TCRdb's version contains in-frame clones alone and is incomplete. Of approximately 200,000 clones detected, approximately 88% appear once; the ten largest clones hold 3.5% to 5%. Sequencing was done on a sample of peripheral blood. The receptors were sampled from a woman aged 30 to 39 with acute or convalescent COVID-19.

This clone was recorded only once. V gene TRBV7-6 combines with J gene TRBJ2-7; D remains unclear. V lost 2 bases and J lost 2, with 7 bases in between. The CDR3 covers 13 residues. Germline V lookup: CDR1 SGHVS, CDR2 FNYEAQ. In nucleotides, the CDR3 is TGTGCCAGCAGCTTATTCCCCGCCTACGAGCAGTACTTC. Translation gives CASSLFPAYEQYF.

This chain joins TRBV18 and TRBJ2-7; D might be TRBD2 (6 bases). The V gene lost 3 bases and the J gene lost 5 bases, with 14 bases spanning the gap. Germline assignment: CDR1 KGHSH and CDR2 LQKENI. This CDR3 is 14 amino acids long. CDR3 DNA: TGTGCCAGCTCACCCGATCTGGGGGAGGACGAGCAGTACTTC. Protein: CASSPDLGEDEQYF.

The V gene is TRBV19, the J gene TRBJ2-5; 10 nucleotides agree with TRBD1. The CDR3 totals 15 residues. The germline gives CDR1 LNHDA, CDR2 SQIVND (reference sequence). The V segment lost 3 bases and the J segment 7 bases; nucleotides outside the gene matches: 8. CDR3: CASSMLAGQGGTQYF. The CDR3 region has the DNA TGTGCCAGTAGTATGTTGGCCGGACAGGGGGGGACCCAGTACTTC.

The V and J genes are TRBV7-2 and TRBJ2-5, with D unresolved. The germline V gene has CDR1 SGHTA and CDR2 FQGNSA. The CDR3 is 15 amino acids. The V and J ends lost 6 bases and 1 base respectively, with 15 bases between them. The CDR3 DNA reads TGTGCCAGCAGACTCCAGGCCACCCTCCAAGAGACCCAGTACTTC. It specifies CASRLQATLQETQYF. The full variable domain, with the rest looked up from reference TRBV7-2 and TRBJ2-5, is GAGVSQSPSNKVTEKGKDVELRCDPISGHTALYWYRQSLGQGLEFLIYFQGNSAPDKSGLPSDRFSAERTGGSVSTLTIQRTQQEDSAVYLCASRLQATLQETQYFGPGTRLLVL.

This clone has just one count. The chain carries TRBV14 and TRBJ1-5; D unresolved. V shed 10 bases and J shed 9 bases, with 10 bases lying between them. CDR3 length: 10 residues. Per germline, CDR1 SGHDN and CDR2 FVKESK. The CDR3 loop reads CATLRGPQHF. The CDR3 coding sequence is TGTGCCACCTTGCGTGGGCCCCAGCATTTT. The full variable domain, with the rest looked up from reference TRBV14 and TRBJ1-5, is EAGVTQFPSHSVIEKGQTVTLRCDPISGHDNLYWYRRVMGKEIKFLLHFVKESKQDESGMPNNRFLAERTGGTYSTLKVQPAELEDSGVYFCATLRGPQHFGDGTRLSIL.

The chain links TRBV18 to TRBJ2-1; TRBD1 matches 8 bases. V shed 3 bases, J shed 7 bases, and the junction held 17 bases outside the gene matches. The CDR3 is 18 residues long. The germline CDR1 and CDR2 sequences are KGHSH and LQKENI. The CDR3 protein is CASSPYTGGKGGLNEQFF. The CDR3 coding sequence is TGTGCCAGCTCACCGTACACAGGGGGTAAAGGTGGTTTGAATGAGCAGTTCTTC. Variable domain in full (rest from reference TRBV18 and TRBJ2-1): NAGVMQNPRHLVRRRGQEARLRCSPMKGHSHVYWYRQLPEEGLKFMVYLQKENIIDESGMPKERFSAEFPKEGPSILRIQQVVRGDSAAYFCASSPYTGGKGGLNEQFFGPGTRLTVL.

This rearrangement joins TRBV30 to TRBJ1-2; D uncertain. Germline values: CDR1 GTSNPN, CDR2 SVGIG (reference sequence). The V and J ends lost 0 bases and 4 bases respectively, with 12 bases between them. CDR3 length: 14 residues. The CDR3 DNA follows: TGTGCCTGGAGTGTACACGGAGGTGGCTATGGCTACACCTTC. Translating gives CAWSVHGGGYGYTF. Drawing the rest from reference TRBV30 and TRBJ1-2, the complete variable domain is SQTIHQWPATLVQPVGSPLSLECTVEGTSNPNLYWYRQAAGRGLQLLFYSVGIGQISSEVPQNLSASRPQDRQFILSSKKLLLSDSGFYLCAWSVHGGGYGYTFGSGTRLTVV.

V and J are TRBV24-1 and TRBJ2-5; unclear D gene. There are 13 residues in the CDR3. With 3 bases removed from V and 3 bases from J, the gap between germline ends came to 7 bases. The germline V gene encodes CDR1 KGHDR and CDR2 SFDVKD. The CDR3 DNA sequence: TGTGCCACCAGTGATGGGCCCAAAGAGACCCAGTACTTC. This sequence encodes CATSDGPKETQYF.

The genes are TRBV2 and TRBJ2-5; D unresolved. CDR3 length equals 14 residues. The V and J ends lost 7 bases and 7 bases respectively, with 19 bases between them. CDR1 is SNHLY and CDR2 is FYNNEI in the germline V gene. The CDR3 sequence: CASNPGLDVGTQYF. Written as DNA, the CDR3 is TGTGCCAGCAACCCCGGTCTAGATGTCGGGACCCAGTACTTC. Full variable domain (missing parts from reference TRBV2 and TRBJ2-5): EPEVTQTPSHQVTQMGQEVILRCVPISNHLYFYWYRQILGQKVEFLVSFYNNEISEKSEIFDDQFSVERPDGSNFTLKIRSTKLEDSAMYFCASNPGLDVGTQYFGPGTRLLVL.

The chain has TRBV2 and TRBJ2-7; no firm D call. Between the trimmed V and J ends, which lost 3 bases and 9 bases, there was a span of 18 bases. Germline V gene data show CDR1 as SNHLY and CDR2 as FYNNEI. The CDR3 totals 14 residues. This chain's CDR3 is CASSESSGLDGQYF. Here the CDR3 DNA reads TGTGCCAGCAGTGAGAGTTCCGGGTTGGATGGGCAGTACTTC.

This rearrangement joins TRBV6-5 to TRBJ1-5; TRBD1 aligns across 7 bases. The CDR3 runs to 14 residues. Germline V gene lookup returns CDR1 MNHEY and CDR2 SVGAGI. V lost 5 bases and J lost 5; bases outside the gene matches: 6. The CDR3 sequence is CASSTGTVDQPQHF. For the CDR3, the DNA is TGTGCCAGCAGTACCGGGACAGTAGATCAGCCCCAGCATTTT.

CDR3 bases: TGTGCCAGCAGCCGAATGATAGGGGGCTATGGCTACACCTTC. Protein product: CASSRMIGGYGYTF. The chain combines TRBV5-6 with TRBJ1-2; tentatively, D is TRBD1 (6 bases). Germline CDR1 is SGHDT and CDR2 is YYEEEE. With 4 bases removed from V and 4 bases from J, the gap between germline ends came to 14 bases. The CDR3 runs to 14 residues.

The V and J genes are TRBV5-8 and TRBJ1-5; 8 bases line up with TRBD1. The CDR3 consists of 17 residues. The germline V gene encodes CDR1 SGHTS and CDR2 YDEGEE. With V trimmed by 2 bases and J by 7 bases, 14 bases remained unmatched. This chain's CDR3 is CASSLGYRGNIGQPQHF. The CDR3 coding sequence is TGTGCCAGCAGCTTAGGTTACAGGGGGAATATAGGACAGCCCCAGCATTTT. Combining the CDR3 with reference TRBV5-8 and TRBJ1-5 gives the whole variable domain EAGVTQSPTHLIKTRGQQATLRCSPISGHTSVYWYQQALGLGLQFLLWYDEGEERNRGNFPPRFSGRQFPNYSSELNVNALELEDSALYLCASSLGYRGNIGQPQHFGDGTRLSIL.

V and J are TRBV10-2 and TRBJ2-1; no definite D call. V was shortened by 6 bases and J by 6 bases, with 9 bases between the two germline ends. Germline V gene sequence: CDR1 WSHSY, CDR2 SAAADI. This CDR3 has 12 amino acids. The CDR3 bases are TGCGCCAGCAGCCAGGCCCTCAATGAGCAGTTCTTC. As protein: CASSQALNEQFF.

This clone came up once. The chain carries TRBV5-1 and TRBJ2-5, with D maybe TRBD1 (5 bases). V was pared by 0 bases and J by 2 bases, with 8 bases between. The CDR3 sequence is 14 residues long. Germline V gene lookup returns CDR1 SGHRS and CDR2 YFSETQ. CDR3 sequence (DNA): TGCGCCAGCAGCTTGGAGGGGTTTCAAGAGACCCAGTACTTC. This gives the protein CASSLEGFQETQYF. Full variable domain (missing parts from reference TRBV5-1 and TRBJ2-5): KAGVTQTPRYLIKTRGQQVTLSCSPISGHRSVSWYQQTPGQGLQFLFEYFSETQRNKGNFPGRFSGRQFSNSRSEMNVSTLELGDSALYLCASSLEGFQETQYFGPGTRLLVL.

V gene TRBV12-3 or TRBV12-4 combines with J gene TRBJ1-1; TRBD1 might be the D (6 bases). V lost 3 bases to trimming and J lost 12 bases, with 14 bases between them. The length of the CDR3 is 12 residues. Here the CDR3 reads CASSFSGVRTFF. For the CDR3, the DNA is TGTGCCAGCAGTTTTTCAGGGGTTAGAACTTTCTTT.

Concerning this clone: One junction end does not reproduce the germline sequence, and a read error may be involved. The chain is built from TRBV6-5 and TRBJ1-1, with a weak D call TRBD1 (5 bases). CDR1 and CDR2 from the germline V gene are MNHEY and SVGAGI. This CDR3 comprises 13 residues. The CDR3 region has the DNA TGTGCCAACAGTCAAACAGGGAACACTGAAGCTTTCTTT. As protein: CANSQTGNTEAFF.

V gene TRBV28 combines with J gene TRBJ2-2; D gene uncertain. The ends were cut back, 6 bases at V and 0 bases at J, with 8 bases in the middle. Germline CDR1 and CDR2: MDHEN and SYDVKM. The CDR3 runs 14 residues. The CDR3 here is CASRVGSNTGELFF. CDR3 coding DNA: TGTGCCAGCAGGGTCGGGTCGAACACCGGGGAGCTGTTTTTT.

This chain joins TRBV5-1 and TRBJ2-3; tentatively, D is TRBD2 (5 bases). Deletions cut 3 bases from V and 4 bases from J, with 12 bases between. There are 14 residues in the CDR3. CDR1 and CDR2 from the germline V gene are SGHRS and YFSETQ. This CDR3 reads CASSSMPAADTQYF. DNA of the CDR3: TGCGCCAGCAGCTCCATGCCAGCGGCAGATACGCAGTATTTT.

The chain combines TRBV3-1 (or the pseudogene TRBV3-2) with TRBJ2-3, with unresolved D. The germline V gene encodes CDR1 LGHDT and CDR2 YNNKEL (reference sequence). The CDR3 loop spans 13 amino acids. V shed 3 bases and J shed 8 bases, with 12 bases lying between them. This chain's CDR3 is CASSQMLEGTQYF. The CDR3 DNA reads TGTGCCAGCAGCCAGATGCTAGAAGGTACGCAGTATTTT.

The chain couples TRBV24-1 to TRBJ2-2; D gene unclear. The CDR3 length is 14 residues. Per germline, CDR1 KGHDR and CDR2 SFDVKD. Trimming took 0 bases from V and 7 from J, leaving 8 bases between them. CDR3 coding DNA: TGTGCCACCAGTGATTTGCAATCTAACGGGGAGCTGTTTTTT. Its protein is CATSDLQSNGELFF.

The CDR3 protein is CASSLVGANNEQFF. In DNA, the CDR3 is TGTGCCAGCAGCTTGGTCGGAGCTAACAATGAGCAGTTCTTC. This chain joins TRBV7-9 and TRBJ2-1, with no clear D. The CDR3 runs 14 residues. The V and J ends lost 3 bases and 5 bases respectively, with 11 bases between them. Germline V gene data show CDR1 as SEHNR and CDR2 as FQNEAQ (reference sequence).

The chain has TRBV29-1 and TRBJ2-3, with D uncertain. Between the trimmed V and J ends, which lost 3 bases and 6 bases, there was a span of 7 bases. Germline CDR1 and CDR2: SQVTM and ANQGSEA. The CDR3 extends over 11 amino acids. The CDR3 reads CSVELADTQYF. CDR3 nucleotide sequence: TGCAGCGTTGAGTTAGCCGATACGCAGTATTTT.

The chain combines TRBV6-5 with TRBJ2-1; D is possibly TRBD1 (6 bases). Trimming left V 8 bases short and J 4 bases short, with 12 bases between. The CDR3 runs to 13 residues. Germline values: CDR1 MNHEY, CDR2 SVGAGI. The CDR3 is CASAQGPYNEQFF. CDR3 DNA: TGTGCCAGCGCGCAGGGGCCGTACAATGAGCAGTTCTTC.

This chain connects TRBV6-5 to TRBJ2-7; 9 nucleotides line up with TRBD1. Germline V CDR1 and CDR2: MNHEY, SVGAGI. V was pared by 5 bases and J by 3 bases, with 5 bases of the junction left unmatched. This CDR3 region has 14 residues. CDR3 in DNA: TGTGCCAGCAGTACAGGGGGCCACCACTACGAGCAGTACTTC. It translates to CASSTGGHHYEQYF.

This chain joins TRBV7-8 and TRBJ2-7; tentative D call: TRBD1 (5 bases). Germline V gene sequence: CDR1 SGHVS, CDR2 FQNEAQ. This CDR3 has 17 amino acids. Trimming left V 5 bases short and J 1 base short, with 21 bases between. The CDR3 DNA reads TGTGCCAGCAGCCCCCTTTCGTGGGGCGCGGAATCCTACGAGCAGTACTTC. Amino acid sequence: CASSPLSWGAESYEQYF. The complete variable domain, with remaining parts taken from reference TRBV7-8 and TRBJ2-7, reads GAGVSQSPRYKVAKRGQDVALRCDPISGHVSLFWYQQALGQGPEFLTYFQNEAQLDKSGLPSDRFFAERPEGSVSTLKIQRTQQEDSAVYLCASSPLSWGAESYEQYFGPGTRLTVT.

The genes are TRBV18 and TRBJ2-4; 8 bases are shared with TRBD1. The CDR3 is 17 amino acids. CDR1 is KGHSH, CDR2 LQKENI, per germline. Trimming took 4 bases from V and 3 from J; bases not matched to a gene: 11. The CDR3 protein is CASSRAGQDEVKNIQYF. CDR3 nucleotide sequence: TGTGCCAGCTCACGCGCGGGACAGGATGAAGTCAAAAACATTCAGTACTTC.

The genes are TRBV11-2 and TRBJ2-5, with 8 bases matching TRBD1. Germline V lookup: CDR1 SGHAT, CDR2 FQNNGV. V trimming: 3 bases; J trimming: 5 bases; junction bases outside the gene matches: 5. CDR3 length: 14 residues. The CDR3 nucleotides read TGTGCCAGCAGCTTCTCAGGGGGCGGTGAGACCCAGTACTTC. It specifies CASSFSGGGETQYF.

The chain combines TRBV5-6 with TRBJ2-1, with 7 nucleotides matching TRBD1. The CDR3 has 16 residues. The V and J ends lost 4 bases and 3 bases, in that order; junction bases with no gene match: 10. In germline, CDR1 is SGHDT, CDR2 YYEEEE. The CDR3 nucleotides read TGTGCCAGCAGCCCTAGAAGGACAGGCCTCTACAATGAGCAGTTCTTC. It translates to CASSPRRTGLYNEQFF.

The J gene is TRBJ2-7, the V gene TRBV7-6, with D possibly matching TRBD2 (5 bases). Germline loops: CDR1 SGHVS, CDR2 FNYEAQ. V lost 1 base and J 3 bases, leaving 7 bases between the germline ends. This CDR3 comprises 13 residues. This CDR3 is CASSLGDYYEQYF. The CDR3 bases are TGTGCCAGCAGCTTAGGAGACTACTACGAGCAGTACTTC.

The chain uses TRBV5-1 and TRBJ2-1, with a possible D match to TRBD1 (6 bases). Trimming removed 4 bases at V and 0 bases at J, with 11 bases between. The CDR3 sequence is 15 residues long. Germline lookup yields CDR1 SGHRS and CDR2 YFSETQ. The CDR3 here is CASSPGQTSYNEQFF. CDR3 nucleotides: TGCGCCAGCAGCCCCGGACAGACCTCCTACAATGAGCAGTTCTTC.

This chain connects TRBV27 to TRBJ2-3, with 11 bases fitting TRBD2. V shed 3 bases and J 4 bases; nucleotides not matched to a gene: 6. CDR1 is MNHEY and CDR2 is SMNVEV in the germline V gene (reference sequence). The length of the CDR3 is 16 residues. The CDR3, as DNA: TGTGCCAGCAGTTTGAAACTAGCGGGAGACCCAGATACGCAGTATTTT. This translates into CASSLKLAGDPDTQYF.